The clone carrying this TCR beta chain was counted only a few times. It was RNA transcripts that yielded the amplified TCR beta CDR3 regions. HTBI primers were the set used in a first-round RT-PCR of the TCR CDR3. TCRdb re-analysed the multiplex PCR reads in MiXCR, keeping a single row per CDR3 protein. The table records under 400,000 distinct CDR3 sequences, 20% to 25% of them present only once. The data are from a study of T cells in Graves' hyperthyroidism and ophthalmopathy. The V gene end was trimmed by 2 bases and the J gene end by 3 bases; junction bases not matched to a gene: 3. The CDR3 contains 14 residues. CDR1 and CDR2 from the germline V gene are SGHKS and YYEKEE (reference sequence).

The clonotype comes from a man in his fifties or sixties with Graves' hyperthyroidism. This chain joins TRBV5-5 and TRBJ2-7; 9 bases align to TRBD2. Material for sequencing was blood. CDR3 residues: CASSFYSGSYEQYF. The CDR3, as DNA: TGTGCCAGCAGCTTCTATAGCGGGAGCTACGAGCAGTACTTC.